The sequence of this T cell receptor beta chain was determined in a study of Ad26.COV2.S vaccination and SARS-CoV-2 variants. Study-wide results and limits: TCR breadth and depth analyses may have underestimated total T cell responses. Substantial breadth was reportedly displayed by spike-specific CD8+ and CD4+ T cell responses after vaccination.

The CDR3 length is 12 residues. CDR1 is MNHEY, CDR2 SVGEGT, per germline. After removal of 2 bases from V and 10 bases from J, the junction contained 1 base not matched to a gene. A remark on this clone: Its cognate antigen is unknown.

This sample's treatment: 15 to 20 received Ad26.COV2.S at low or high dose, single or two shots; about 5 received placebo; per-sample allocation not given. Following the first vaccine or placebo injection, samples were taken on day 63. Ad26.COV2.S expressed prefusion-stabilized spike from the original Wuhan strain. Only in-frame clones appear in the TCRdb table, and some are missing; sequencing was by immunoSEQ multiplex PCR. Counted here are about 370,000 clones, 89% occurring once; the ten biggest clones make up under 2%. The clonotype was recovered from a person between 18 and 65 years old who received the Ad26.COV2.S COVID-19 vaccine or a placebo. Sequences were derived from peripheral blood, sampled in a trial of Ad26.COV2.S vaccine versus placebo. This chain uses TRBV6-2 or TRBV6-3 with TRBJ1-1; 10 nucleotides line up with TRBD1. The CDR3: CASSYGTGAAFF. DNA of the CDR3: TGTGCCAGCAGTTACGGGACAGGGGCAGCTTTCTTT.